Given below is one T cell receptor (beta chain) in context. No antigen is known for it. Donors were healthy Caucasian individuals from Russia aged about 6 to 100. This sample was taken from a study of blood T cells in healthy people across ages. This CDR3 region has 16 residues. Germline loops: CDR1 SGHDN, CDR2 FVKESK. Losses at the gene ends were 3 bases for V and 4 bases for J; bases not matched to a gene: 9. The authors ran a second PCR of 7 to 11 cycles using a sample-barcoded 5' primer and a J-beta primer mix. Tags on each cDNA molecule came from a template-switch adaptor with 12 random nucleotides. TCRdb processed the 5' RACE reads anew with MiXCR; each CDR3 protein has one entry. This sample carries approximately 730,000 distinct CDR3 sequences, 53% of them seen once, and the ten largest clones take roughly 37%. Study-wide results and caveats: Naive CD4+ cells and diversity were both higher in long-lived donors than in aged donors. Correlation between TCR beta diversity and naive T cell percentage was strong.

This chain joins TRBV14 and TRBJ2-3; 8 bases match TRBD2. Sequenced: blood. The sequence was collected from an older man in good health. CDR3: CASSHRAGVGPDTQYF. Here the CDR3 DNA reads TGTGCCAGCAGCCACCGAGCGGGAGTTGGGCCAGATACGCAGTATTTT.